The source of this T cell receptor beta chain is a study of blood T cells in healthy people across ages. Primers used in a second PCR of about 7 to 11 cycles were a sample-barcoded 5' primer and a J-beta primer mix. From the 5' RACE reads, TCRdb called clonotypes with MiXCR, one entry per CDR3 protein. Of over a million distinct CDR3 sequences in the sample, more than 40% are singletons; the top ten hold 18%. CDR1 MNHNS and CDR2 SASEGT come from the germline V gene. The CDR3 sequence is 15 residues long. V lost 5 bases to trimming and J lost 7 bases; unmatched junction nucleotides: 9. The specimen was blood. The rearrangement joins TRBV6-1 to TRBJ2-1, with 9 bases fitting TRBD2. This clonotype originated in a woman in her fifties or sixties in good health. This CDR3 is CASSSGTSPENEQFF. In nucleotides, the CDR3 is TGTGCCAGCAGTTCGGGGACTAGCCCAGAAAATGAGCAGTTCTTC.